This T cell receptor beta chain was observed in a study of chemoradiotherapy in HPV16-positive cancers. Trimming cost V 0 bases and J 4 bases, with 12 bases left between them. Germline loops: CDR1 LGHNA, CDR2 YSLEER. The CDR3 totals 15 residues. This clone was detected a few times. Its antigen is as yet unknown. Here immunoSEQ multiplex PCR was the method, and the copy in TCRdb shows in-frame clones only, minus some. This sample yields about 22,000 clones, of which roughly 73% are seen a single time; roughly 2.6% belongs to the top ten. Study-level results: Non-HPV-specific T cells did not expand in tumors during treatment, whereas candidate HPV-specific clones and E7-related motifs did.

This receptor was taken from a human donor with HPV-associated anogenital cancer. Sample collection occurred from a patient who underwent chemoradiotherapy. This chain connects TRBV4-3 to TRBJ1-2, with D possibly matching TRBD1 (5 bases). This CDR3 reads CASSQDWGAGYGYTF. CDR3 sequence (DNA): TGCGCCAGCAGCCAAGATTGGGGCGCGGGCTATGGCTACACCTTC.